This T cell receptor (beta chain) stems from a study of T cells in Graves' hyperthyroidism and ophthalmopathy. Regarding the study as a whole: The blood repertoire included most of the expanded thyroid clonotypes above 0.001.

Note on this clonotype: Its antigen is currently unknown. A read error may explain this, as a much larger clone is one base away.

Newly diagnosed patients aged 18 to 65 had hyperthyroidism of under 2 months' duration. For the diagnoses, clinical symptoms, serum thyroxine and TRAb, thyroid ultrasound and orbital computed tomography were used. About 9.4 ml fresh peripheral blood yielded the PBMCs. Amplified regions were TCR beta CDR3 sequences from RNA transcripts. When the TCR CDR3 underwent first-round RT-PCR, the HTBI primer set was used. TCRdb independently ran MiXCR on the multiplex PCR reads; one entry per CDR3 protein. The top ten clones hold 9.2% of a sample with hundreds of thousands of distinct CDR3 sequences, approximately 13% of them seen once. The V end lost 4 bases, the J end lost 4 bases, and 16 bases lay between the germline ends. The CDR3 runs to 14 residues. In germline, CDR1 is SQVTM, CDR2 ANQGSEA.

The chain has TRBV29-1 and TRBJ2-5; no reliable D call. The TCR was taken from a woman between 18 and 29 years old with Graves' hyperthyroidism. Sequencing was done on a sample of blood. The CDR3 nucleotides read TGCAGCGTTGTGGGTTGGGCGGAACGAGAGACCCAGTACTTC. Translating it yields CSVVGWAERETQYF.